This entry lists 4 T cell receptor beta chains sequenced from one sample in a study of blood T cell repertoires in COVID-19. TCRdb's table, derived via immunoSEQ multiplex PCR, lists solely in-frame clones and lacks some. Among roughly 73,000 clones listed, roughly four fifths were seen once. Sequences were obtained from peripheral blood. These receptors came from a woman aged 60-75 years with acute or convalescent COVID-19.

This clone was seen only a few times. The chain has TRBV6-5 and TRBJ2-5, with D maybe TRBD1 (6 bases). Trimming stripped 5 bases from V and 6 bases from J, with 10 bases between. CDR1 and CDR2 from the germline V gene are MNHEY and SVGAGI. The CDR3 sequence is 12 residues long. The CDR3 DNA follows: TGTGCCAGCAGTCTGGACAGAAAGACCCAGTACTTC. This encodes CASSLDRKTQYF.

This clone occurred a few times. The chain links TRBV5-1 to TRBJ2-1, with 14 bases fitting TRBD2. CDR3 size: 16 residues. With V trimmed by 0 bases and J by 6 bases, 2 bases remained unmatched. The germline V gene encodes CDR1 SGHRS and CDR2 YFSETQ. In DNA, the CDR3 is TGCGCCAGCAGCTTGGAGGGGACTAGCGGGAGCAATGAGCAGTTCTTC. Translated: CASSLEGTSGSNEQFF.

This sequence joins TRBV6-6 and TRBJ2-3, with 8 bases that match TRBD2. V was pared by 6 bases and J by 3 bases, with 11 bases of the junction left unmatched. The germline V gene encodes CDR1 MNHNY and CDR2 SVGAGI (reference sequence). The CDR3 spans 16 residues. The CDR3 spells CASSHQGSGETDTQYF. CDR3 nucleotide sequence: TGTGCCAGCAGCCATCAGGGTAGCGGGGAAACAGATACGCAGTATTTT.

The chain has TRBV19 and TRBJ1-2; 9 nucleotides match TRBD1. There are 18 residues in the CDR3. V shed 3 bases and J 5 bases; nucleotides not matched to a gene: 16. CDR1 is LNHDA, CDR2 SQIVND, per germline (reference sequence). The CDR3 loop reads CASSIPFSAQGALYGYTF. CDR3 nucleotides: TGTGCCAGTAGTATCCCCTTTTCCGCACAGGGGGCATTGTATGGCTACACCTTC.